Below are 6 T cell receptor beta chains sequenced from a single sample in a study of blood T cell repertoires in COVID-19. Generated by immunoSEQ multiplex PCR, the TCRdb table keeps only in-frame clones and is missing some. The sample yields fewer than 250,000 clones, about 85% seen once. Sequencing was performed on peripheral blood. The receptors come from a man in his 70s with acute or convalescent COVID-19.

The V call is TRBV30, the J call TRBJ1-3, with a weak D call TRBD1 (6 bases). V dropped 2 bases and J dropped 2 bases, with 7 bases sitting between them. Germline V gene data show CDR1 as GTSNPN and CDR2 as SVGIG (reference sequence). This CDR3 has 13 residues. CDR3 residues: CAWSQGTGNTIYF. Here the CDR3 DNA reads TGTGCCTGGAGTCAGGGGACTGGAAACACCATATATTTT.

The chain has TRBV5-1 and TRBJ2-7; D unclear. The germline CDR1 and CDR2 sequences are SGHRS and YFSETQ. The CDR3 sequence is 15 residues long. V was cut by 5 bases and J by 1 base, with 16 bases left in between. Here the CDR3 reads CASSGTSDGSYEQYF. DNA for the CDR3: TGCGCCAGCAGTGGCACTTCCGACGGGTCCTACGAGCAGTACTTC.

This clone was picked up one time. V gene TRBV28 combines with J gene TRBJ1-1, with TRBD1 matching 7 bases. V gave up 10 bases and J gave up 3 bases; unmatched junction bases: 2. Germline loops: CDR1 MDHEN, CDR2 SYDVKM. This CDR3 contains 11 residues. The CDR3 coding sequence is TGTGCCACTCAGGGGGACACTGAAGCTTTCTTT. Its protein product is CATQGDTEAFF.

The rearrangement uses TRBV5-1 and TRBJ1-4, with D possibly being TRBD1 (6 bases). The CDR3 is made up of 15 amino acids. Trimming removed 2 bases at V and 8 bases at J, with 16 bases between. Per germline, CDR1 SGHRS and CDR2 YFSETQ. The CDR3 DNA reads TGCGCCAGCAGCTTAGGGAACACAGGGCAGGAAAAACTGTTTTTT. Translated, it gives CASSLGNTGQEKLFF.

CDR3 DNA: TGTGCTAGTGGTTTACCAGGGGCGGGCAGTCAGCCCCAGCATTTT. Residues: CASGLPGAGSQPQHF. The chain has TRBV12-5 and TRBJ1-5; TRBD1 might be the D (6 bases). This CDR3 region has 15 residues. CDR1 LGHNT and CDR2 FRNRAP come from the germline V gene. V lost 3 bases and J 6 bases, leaving 15 bases between the germline ends.

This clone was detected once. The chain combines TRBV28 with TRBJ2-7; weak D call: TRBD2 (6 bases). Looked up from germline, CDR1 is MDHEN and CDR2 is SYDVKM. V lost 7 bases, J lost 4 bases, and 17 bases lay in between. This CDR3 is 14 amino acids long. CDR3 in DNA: TGTGCCAGCAATCCGAGCGGGCGGTATTACGAGCAGTACTTC. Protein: CASNPSGRYYEQYF.